A selection of T cell receptor beta chains follows, all from one sample in a study of liver allograft versus peripheral blood T cells. TCRdb ran MiXCR on the reads and lists one entry per CDR3 protein. Here the sample spans around 3,800 distinct CDR3 sequences, about 15% being singletons. Every receptor here comes from a human patient who had a liver transplant. Some T cells may be graft donor cells. Both conserved end residues are part of each CDR3. A D gene is named only where the DNA matches it firmly. Clone sizes are given selectively: once, few, many, or a class where the clone is expanded.

CDR3 DNA: TGTGCCAGCAGTTTGAGGGAGAATCAGCCCCAGCATTTT
CDR3 protein: CASSLRENQPQHF
clone size: many
V gene: TRBV12-3/TRBV12-4
J gene: TRBJ1-5
D gene: .

CDR3 DNA: TGTGCCAGCAGCTATGGACAGAGCTATGGCTACACCTTC
CDR3 protein: CASSYGQSYGYTF
clone size: medium-sized
V gene: TRBV7-9
J gene: TRBJ1-2
D gene: .

CDR3 DNA: TGTGCCAGCTCCCTTCTTGGGACGGAGCCGGCCCAGTACTTC
CDR3 protein: CASSLLGTEPAQYF
clone size: medium-sized
V gene: TRBV18
J gene: TRBJ2-5
D gene: .

CDR3 DNA: TGCAGTGCTAGGAGGGGTGCCTCCTATAATTCACCCCTCCACTTT
CDR3 protein: CSARRGASYNSPLHF
clone size: few
V gene: TRBV20-1
J gene: TRBJ1-6
D gene: .

CDR3 DNA: TGCGCCAGCAGTGTAGGTACCTCCTCCTACGAGCAGTACTTC
CDR3 protein: CASSVGTSSYEQYF
clone size: few
V gene: TRBV10-2
J gene: TRBJ2-7
D gene: .

CDR3 DNA: TGTGCCAGCAGTGAAGCGGGGAGGGTGGGACAGCCCCAGCATTTT
CDR3 protein: CASSEAGRVGQPQHF
clone size: medium-sized
V gene: TRBV6-1
J gene: TRBJ1-5
D gene: .

CDR3 DNA: TGCAGTGCTAGAGATCCCGCAGTTCCCTACGAGCAGTACTTC
CDR3 protein: CSARDPAVPYEQYF
clone size: many
V gene: TRBV20-1
J gene: TRBJ2-7
D gene: .

CDR3 DNA: TGTGCCAGCAGCGGTTTAGCGGGAGGGCGATTTAATGAGCAGTTCTTC
CDR3 protein: CASSGLAGGRFNEQFF
clone size: medium-sized
V gene: TRBV7-9
J gene: TRBJ2-1
D gene: TRBD2

CDR3 DNA: TGTGCCAGCAGCACCGGGGACTCTGGAAACACCATATATTTT
CDR3 protein: CASSTGDSGNTIYF
clone size: medium-sized
V gene: TRBV11-3
J gene: TRBJ1-3
D gene: .

CDR3 DNA: TGTGCCAGCAGTGAAGCGTACAGGGGGGGCACCGGGGAGCTGTTTTTT
CDR3 protein: CASSEAYRGGTGELFF
clone size: medium-sized
V gene: TRBV6-1
J gene: TRBJ2-2
D gene: .

CDR3 DNA: TGCGCCAGCAGCGGGGGTCCGAACACTGAAGCTTTCTTT
CDR3 protein: CASSGGPNTEAFF
clone size: .
V gene: TRBV5-1
J gene: TRBJ1-1
D gene: .

CDR3 DNA: TGTGCCACCCGAGGGGGACATAGCAATCAGCCCCAGCATTTT
CDR3 protein: CATRGGHSNQPQHF
clone size: medium-sized
V gene: TRBV6-1
J gene: TRBJ1-5
D gene: .

CDR3 DNA: TGTGCCAGTAGTATAGGGGGCTCACCCCTCCACTTT
CDR3 protein: CASSIGGSPLHF
clone size: medium-sized
V gene: TRBV19
J gene: TRBJ1-6
D gene: .

CDR3 DNA: TGTGCCAGCAGCTTTTCGGCCGGGACAGGGGGCTATGAGCAGTTCTTC
CDR3 protein: CASSFSAGTGGYEQFF
clone size: .
V gene: TRBV7-2
J gene: TRBJ2-1
D gene: TRBD1

CDR3 DNA: TGCAGTGCTAGAGATCGGATCTCGGGGTATGACTCCTACGAGCAGTACTTC
CDR3 protein: CSARDRISGYDSYEQYF
clone size: few
V gene: TRBV20-1
J gene: TRBJ2-7
D gene: .

CDR3 DNA: TGTGCCAGCAGGCGAGGGGAAAAACTGTTTTTT
CDR3 protein: CASRRGEKLFF
clone size: medium-sized
V gene: TRBV6-1
J gene: TRBJ1-4
D gene: .

CDR3 DNA: TGCAGCGCCAGAGCCGCCCCCGCGAACACCGGGGAGCTGTTTTTT
CDR3 protein: CSARAAPANTGELFF
clone size: large
V gene: TRBV29-1
J gene: TRBJ2-2
D gene: .

CDR3 DNA: TGCAGTGCTAGCGGTGGCGGGGGGGCGAAAAACATTCAGTACTTC
CDR3 protein: CSASGGGGAKNIQYF
clone size: few
V gene: TRBV20-1
J gene: TRBJ2-4
D gene: TRBD2

CDR3 DNA: TGTGCCAGCAGTTTATCGTTCCCTCGGGGCCACGAGCAGTACTTC
CDR3 protein: CASSLSFPRGHEQYF
clone size: many
V gene: TRBV27
J gene: TRBJ2-7
D gene: .

CDR3 DNA: TGTGCCAGCAGTAGCCAGGAGGCGGGAAACACTGAAGCTTTCTTT
CDR3 protein: CASSSQEAGNTEAFF
clone size: medium-sized
V gene: TRBV6-1
J gene: TRBJ1-1
D gene: .

CDR3 DNA: TGCAGTGCTGCAAAAGCGGGAGGTACTAGGGAGCTGTTTTTT
CDR3 protein: CSAAKAGGTRELFF
clone size: many
V gene: TRBV20-1
J gene: TRBJ2-2
D gene: TRBD2

CDR3 DNA: TGCAGTGCTAGGAGGACTAGCTCGACCGGGGAGCTGTTTTTT
CDR3 protein: CSARRTSSTGELFF
clone size: medium-sized
V gene: TRBV20-1
J gene: TRBJ2-2
D gene: TRBD2

CDR3 DNA: TGTGCCAGCAGAACTACCCGGCAGGTGGGCGAGCAGTTCTTC
CDR3 protein: CASRTTRQVGEQFF
clone size: medium-sized
V gene: TRBV28
J gene: TRBJ2-1
D gene: .

CDR3 DNA: TGTGCCAGTAGTATGGGAGGGGTTAGCTCCTACGAGCAGTACTTC
CDR3 protein: CASSMGGVSSYEQYF
clone size: few
V gene: TRBV19
J gene: TRBJ2-7
D gene: TRBD2

CDR3 DNA: TGTGCCAGCAGCCAAGACTCGGCGGGGGGACAAGAGACCCAGTACTTC
CDR3 protein: CASSQDSAGGQETQYF
clone size: .
V gene: TRBV3-1
J gene: TRBJ2-5
D gene: TRBD2

CDR3 DNA: TGTGCCAGCAGCGTAGATTTAGCGGGGGGGTTAGATACGCAGTATTTT
CDR3 protein: CASSVDLAGGLDTQYF
clone size: .
V gene: TRBV9
J gene: TRBJ2-3
D gene: TRBD2

CDR3 DNA: TGTGCCAGCAGTGGGACAGGGGGAACTTATGGCTACACCTTC
CDR3 protein: CASSGTGGTYGYTF
clone size: .
V gene: TRBV2
J gene: TRBJ1-2
D gene: TRBD1

CDR3 DNA: TGTGCCAGCAGCCTGCAAAGGGCTCGCCTAGAACTTAACTATGGCTACACCTTC
CDR3 protein: CASSLQRARLELNYGYTF
clone size: medium-sized
V gene: TRBV5-4
J gene: TRBJ1-2
D gene: .

CDR3 DNA: TGTGCCACCAGTGCCTCCAGGGACACTCTCATCGGGGAGCTGTTTTTT
CDR3 protein: CATSASRDTLIGELFF
clone size: .
V gene: TRBV24-1
J gene: TRBJ2-2
D gene: .

CDR3 DNA: TGCAGCGTTGAGGGGTTCACAGATACGCAGTATTTT
CDR3 protein: CSVEGFTDTQYF
clone size: medium-sized
V gene: TRBV29-1
J gene: TRBJ2-3
D gene: .

CDR3 DNA: TGTGCCAGCAGTTACTCGACAGGGGCGGATTCACCCCTCCACTTT
CDR3 protein: CASSYSTGADSPLHF
clone size: medium-sized
V gene: TRBV6-6
J gene: TRBJ1-6
D gene: TRBD1

CDR3 DNA: TGTGCCAGCAGTGAAGGATATGCCCAGCATTTT
CDR3 protein: CASSEGYAQHF
clone size: medium-sized
V gene: TRBV6-1
J gene: TRBJ1-5
D gene: .

CDR3 DNA: TGTGCCAGCAGCTTGGCCGGGGAGGGTAATCAGCCCCAGCATTTT
CDR3 protein: CASSLAGEGNQPQHF
clone size: .
V gene: TRBV5-5
J gene: TRBJ1-5
D gene: .

CDR3 DNA: TGTGCCAGCACCCAGGGGGAGGGCCCGAAGAACTACGAGCAGTACTTC
CDR3 protein: CASTQGEGPKNYEQYF
clone size: medium-sized
V gene: TRBV18
J gene: TRBJ2-7
D gene: .

CDR3 DNA: TGTGTGACTAGCGGGACCACAGATACGCAGTATTTT
CDR3 protein: CVTSGTTDTQYF
clone size: medium-sized
V gene: TRBV28
J gene: TRBJ2-3
D gene: TRBD2

CDR3 DNA: TGTGCCAGCAGTTTGGACAGGCGCGAAAAACTGTTTTTT
CDR3 protein: CASSLDRREKLFF
clone size: medium-sized
V gene: TRBV27
J gene: TRBJ1-4
D gene: TRBD1

CDR3 DNA: TGTGCCGTCGGACGGGTCTCCTACGAGCAGTACTTC
CDR3 protein: CAVGRVSYEQYF
clone size: .
V gene: TRBV6-1
J gene: TRBJ2-7
D gene: .

CDR3 DNA: TGTGCCTGGAGTGTACTAGCGGACTCCTACGAGCAGTACTTC
CDR3 protein: CAWSVLADSYEQYF
clone size: medium-sized
V gene: TRBV30
J gene: TRBJ2-7
D gene: TRBD2

CDR3 DNA: TGTGCCAGCAGCCCAGAACTAGCGGGTCCTACGGGTAATGAGCAGTTCTTC
CDR3 protein: CASSPELAGPTGNEQFF
clone size: .
V gene: TRBV11-3
J gene: TRBJ2-1
D gene: TRBD2

CDR3 DNA: TGTGCCAGCACCCCACCCAGGGGTGAGCAGTTCTTC
CDR3 protein: CASTPPRGEQFF
clone size: few
V gene: TRBV2
J gene: TRBJ2-1
D gene: .

CDR3 DNA: TGTGCCAGTAGTATTTTAAGGACGGAGGAGCAGTTCTTC
CDR3 protein: CASSILRTEEQFF
clone size: medium-sized
V gene: TRBV19
J gene: TRBJ2-1
D gene: .

CDR3 DNA: TGTGCCAGCTCACCACTTAACGGACTCTCGATATTC
CDR3 protein: CASSPLNGLSIF
clone size: medium-sized
V gene: TRBV18
J gene: TRBJ1-2
D gene: .

CDR3 DNA: TGTGCCAGCAGCTCCGGCGGGGAGCTGAATGAGCAGTTCTTC
CDR3 protein: CASSSGGELNEQFF
clone size: .
V gene: TRBV7-9
J gene: TRBJ2-1
D gene: .

CDR3 DNA: TGCAGTGCTAGAGATAGACAGGGAGTACTCACCTACGAGCAGTACTTC
CDR3 protein: CSARDRQGVLTYEQYF
clone size: medium-sized
V gene: TRBV20-1
J gene: TRBJ2-7
D gene: TRBD1

CDR3 DNA: TGTGCCAGCTGCCCGGGGGAAAATCAGCCCCAGCATTTT
CDR3 protein: CASCPGENQPQHF
clone size: medium-sized
V gene: TRBV6-6
J gene: TRBJ1-5
D gene: .

CDR3 DNA: TGTGCCAGCCGGAGGAACACTGAAGCTTTCTTT
CDR3 protein: CASRRNTEAFF
clone size: few
V gene: TRBV7-2
J gene: TRBJ1-1
D gene: .

CDR3 DNA: TGTGCCAGCAGCTTAGGGGCGGGAAATCAGCCCCAGCATTTT
CDR3 protein: CASSLGAGNQPQHF
clone size: many
V gene: TRBV12-3/TRBV12-4
J gene: TRBJ1-5
D gene: .

CDR3 DNA: TGCAGTGCTCGCCGGGCGGGGCCTCAAGAGACCCAGTACTTC
CDR3 protein: CSARRAGPQETQYF
clone size: .
V gene: TRBV20-1
J gene: TRBJ2-5
D gene: .